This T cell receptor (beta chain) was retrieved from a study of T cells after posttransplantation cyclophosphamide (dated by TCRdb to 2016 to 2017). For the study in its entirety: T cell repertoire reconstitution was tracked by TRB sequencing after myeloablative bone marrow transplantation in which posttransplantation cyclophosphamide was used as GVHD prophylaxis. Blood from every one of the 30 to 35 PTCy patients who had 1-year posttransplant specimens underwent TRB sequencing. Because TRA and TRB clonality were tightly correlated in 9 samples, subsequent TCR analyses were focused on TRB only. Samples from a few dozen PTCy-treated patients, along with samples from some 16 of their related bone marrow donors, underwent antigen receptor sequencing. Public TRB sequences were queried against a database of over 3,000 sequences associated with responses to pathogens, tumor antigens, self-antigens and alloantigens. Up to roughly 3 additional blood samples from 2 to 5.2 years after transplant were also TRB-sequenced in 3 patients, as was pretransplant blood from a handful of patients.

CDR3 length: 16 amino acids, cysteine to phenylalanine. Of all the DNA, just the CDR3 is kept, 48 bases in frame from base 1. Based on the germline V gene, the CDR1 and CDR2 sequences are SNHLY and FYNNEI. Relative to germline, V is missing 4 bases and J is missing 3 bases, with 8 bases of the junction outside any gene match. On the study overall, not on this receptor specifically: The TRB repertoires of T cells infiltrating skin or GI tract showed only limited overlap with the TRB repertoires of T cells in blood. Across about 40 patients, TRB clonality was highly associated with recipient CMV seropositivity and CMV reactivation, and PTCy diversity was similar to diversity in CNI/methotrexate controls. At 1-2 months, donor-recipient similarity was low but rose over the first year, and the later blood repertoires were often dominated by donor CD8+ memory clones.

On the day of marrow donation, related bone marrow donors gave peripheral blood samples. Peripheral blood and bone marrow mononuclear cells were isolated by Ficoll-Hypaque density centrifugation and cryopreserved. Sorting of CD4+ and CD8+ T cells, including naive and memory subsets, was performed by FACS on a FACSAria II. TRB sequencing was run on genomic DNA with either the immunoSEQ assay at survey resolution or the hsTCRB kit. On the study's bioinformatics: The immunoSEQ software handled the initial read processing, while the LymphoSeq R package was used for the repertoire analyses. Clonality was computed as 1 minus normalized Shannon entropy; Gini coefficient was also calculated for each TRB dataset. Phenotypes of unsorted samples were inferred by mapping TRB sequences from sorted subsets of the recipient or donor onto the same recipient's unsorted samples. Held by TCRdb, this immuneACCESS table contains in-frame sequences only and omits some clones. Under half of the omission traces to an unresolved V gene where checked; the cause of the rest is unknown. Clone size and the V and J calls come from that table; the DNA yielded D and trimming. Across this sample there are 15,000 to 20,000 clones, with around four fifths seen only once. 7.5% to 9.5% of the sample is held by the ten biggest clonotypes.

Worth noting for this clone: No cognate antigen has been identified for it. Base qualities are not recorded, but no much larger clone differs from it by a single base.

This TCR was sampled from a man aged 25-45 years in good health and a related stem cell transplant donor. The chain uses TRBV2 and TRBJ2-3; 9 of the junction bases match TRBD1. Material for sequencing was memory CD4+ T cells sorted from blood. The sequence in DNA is TGTGCCAGCAGTGTGGACAGGGGTAAAAGGACAGATACGCAGTATTTT. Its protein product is CASSVDRGKRTDTQYF.